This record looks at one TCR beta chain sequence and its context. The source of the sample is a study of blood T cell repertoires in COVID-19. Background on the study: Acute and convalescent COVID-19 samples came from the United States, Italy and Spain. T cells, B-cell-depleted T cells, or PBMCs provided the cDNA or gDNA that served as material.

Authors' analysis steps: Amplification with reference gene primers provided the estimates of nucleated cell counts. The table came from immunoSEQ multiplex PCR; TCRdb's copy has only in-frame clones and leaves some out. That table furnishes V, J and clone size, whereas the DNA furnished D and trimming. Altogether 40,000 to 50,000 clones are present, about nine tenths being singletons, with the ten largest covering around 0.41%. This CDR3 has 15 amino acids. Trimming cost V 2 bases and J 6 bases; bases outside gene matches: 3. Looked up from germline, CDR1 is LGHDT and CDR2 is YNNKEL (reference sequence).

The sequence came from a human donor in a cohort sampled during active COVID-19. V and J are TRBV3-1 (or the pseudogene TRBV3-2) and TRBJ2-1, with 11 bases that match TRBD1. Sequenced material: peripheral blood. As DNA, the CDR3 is TGTGCCAGCAGCCAAACCGGGACAGGGGGCAATGAGCAGTTCTTC. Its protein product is CASSQTGTGGNEQFF.